One and the same sample provided the 22 T cell receptor beta chains below, sequenced in a study of vaccination and CD4 T cells after COVID-19. Stated treatment: roughly 10-day PBMC culture with coronavirus spike peptide pools or control peptides (ViraFEST assay). Before the COVID-19 pandemic (2011-2018), CD4+ T cells were obtained from the unexposed donor. Sequencing of cultured CD4+ T cell DNA used the Oncomine TCR Beta short-read assay. TCRdb re-called the PCR reads with MiXCR, one entry per CDR3 protein. The top ten clones hold 20% to 25% of a sample with several thousand distinct CDR3 sequences, 45% to 55% of them seen once. Their target antigens are unknown. Sequences were obtained from CD4+ T cells from blood, cultured in vitro. The receptors derive from a human donor in good health.

CDR3 sequence (DNA): TGTGCCAGCAGTAGCGGGGCGAACACCGGGGAGCTGTTTTTT. Its protein is CASSSGANTGELFF. The chain couples TRBV27 to TRBJ2-2; TRBD2 matches 7 bases. The CDR3 is 14 amino acids. Trimming removed 5 bases from V and 0 bases from J; junction bases left unmatched: 0. The germline CDR1 and CDR2 sequences are MNHEY and SMNVEV (reference sequence).

This clonotype has a handful of counts. The gene calls are TRBV7-2 and TRBJ2-1, with D perhaps TRBD1 or TRBD2 (5 bases each). Germline V CDR1 and CDR2: SGHTA, FQGNSA. Trimming took 6 bases from V and 4 from J, leaving 19 bases between them. The CDR3 runs 16 residues. The CDR3 DNA sequence: TGTGCCAGCAGGCCCGCTGGGACGCAAATTTACAATGAGCAGTTCTTC. Protein: CASRPAGTQIYNEQFF.

The chain has TRBV19 and TRBJ2-7, with TRBD1 matching over 9 bases. Per the germline V gene, CDR1 is LNHDA and CDR2 is SQIVND (reference sequence). V lost 3 bases to trimming and J lost 6 bases; unmatched junction nucleotides: 6. The CDR3 runs to 14 residues. CDR3 region: CASSIGDRVREQYF. The CDR3 DNA sequence: TGTGCCAGTAGTATCGGGGACAGGGTCCGCGAGCAGTACTTC.

This clonotype occurred once. This rearrangement joins TRBV7-2 to TRBJ2-1, with D maybe TRBD2 (6 bases). The germline V gene has CDR1 SGHTA and CDR2 FQGNSA. The CDR3 consists of 12 residues. Trimming shortened V by 5 bases and J by 9 bases, and 11 bases separated the two germline ends. CDR3 amino acids: CASSQLLAEQFF. CDR3 in DNA: TGTGCCAGCAGCCAACTACTAGCTGAGCAGTTCTTC.

This clonotype was picked up a small number of times. V and J are TRBV19 and TRBJ1-1; perhaps TRBD1 as D (6 bases). Germline assignment: CDR1 LNHDA and CDR2 SQIVND (reference sequence). Trimming removed 6 bases at V and 4 bases at J, with 24 bases between. CDR3 length: 17 residues. In nucleotides, the CDR3 is TGTGCCAGTAGCCCGACAGGAGTCCGTCGGTCGCGCACTGAAGCTTTCTTT. Protein sequence: CASSPTGVRRSRTEAFF.

The chain combines TRBV28 with TRBJ2-7; TRBD2 might be the D (5 bases). Germline V gene sequence: CDR1 MDHEN, CDR2 SYDVKM. Trimming took off 4 bases at V and 6 bases at J, with 16 bases between the two ends. This CDR3 spans 14 amino acids. CDR3 amino acids: CASSWTVLLPEQYF. Written as DNA, the CDR3 is TGTGCCAGCAGTTGGACTGTTCTCCTCCCCGAGCAGTACTTC.

This chain links TRBV6-5 with TRBJ1-2; TRBD1 matches 7 bases. This CDR3 has 13 amino acids. V was pared by 2 bases and J by 6 bases, with 3 bases of the junction left unmatched. CDR1 and CDR2 (germline): MNHEY, SVGAGI. The CDR3, as DNA: TGTGCCAGCAGTTACGGGCAGGGGGATGGCTACACCTTC. Its protein product is CASSYGQGDGYTF.

This clonotype was seen just once. The CDR3 sequence: CASNRGAQAFF. DNA of the CDR3: TGTGCCAGCAACCGGGGAGCCCAAGCTTTCTTT. The rearrangement uses TRBV5-8 and TRBJ1-1; D gene unclear. The CDR3 loop spans 11 amino acids. The germline V and J ends were trimmed by 6 bases and 9 bases, with 12 bases remaining between them. Germline loops: CDR1 SGHTS, CDR2 YDEGEE.

V is TRBV12-3 or TRBV12-4 and J is TRBJ2-5; the D is unclear. V lost 3 bases to trimming and J lost 2 bases, with 7 bases between them. The CDR3 loop spans 13 amino acids. DNA of the CDR3: TGTGCCAGCAGTTTGTACACACAAGAGACCCAGTACTTC. Translated, it gives CASSLYTQETQYF.

There are a few counts of this clonotype. The rearrangement joins TRBV7-9 to TRBJ1-4, with 9 bases that match TRBD1. Per the germline V gene, CDR1 is SEHNR and CDR2 is FQNEAQ (reference sequence). The V gene end was trimmed by 5 bases and the J gene end by 7 bases; junction bases not matched to a gene: 8. This CDR3 is built from 15 residues. CDR3: CASSPTGQGSEKLFF. CDR3 nucleotides: TGTGCCAGCAGCCCCACCGGACAGGGGAGTGAAAAACTGTTTTTT.

This clonotype came up once. CDR3 protein: CASSSVPALNSPEAFF. The CDR3 DNA reads as TGTGCCAGCAGCTCAGTCCCAGCGCTGAACTCCCCTGAAGCTTTCTTT. The gene calls are TRBV7-9 and TRBJ1-1; D is unresolved. CDR1 SEHNR and CDR2 FQNEAQ come from the germline V gene (reference sequence). The CDR3 contains 16 residues. The ends were cut back, 4 bases at V and 6 bases at J, with 21 bases in the middle. The full variable domain, in which reference TRBV7-9 and TRBJ1-1 provide the parts outside the CDR3, is DTGVSQNPRHKITKRGQNVTFRCDPISEHNRLYWYRQTLGQGPEFLTYFQNEAQLEKSRLLSDRFSAERPKGSFSTLEIQRTEQGDSAMYLCASSSVPALNSPEAFFGQGTRLTVV.

This chain links TRBV12-3 or TRBV12-4 with TRBJ2-5; tentatively, D is TRBD1 (7 bases). Trimming took 3 bases from V and 5 from J, leaving 16 bases between them. There are 15 residues in the CDR3. The CDR3 protein is CASSLEGAFDETQYF. DNA for the CDR3: TGTGCCAGCAGTTTGGAGGGGGCATTTGACGAGACCCAGTACTTC.

The gene calls are TRBV6-2 or TRBV6-3 and TRBJ2-1; 15 bases are a match to TRBD2. V lost 8 bases to trimming and J lost 3 bases; unmatched junction nucleotides: 2. Germline loops: CDR1 MNHEY, CDR2 SVGEGT. This CDR3 has 15 residues. CDR3 in DNA: TGTGCCAGCGGACTAGCGGGGGGGATCTACAATGAGCAGTTCTTC. Translated: CASGLAGGIYNEQFF.

The rearrangement links TRBV5-5 to TRBJ1-1; D gene ambiguous. Trimming cost V 4 bases and J 0 bases, with 10 bases left between them. The germline CDR1 and CDR2 sequences are SGHKS and YYEKEE (reference sequence). The CDR3 loop spans 14 amino acids. CDR3 region: CASSSGGMNTEAFF. The CDR3 DNA is TGTGCCAGCAGCAGCGGAGGTATGAACACTGAAGCTTTCTTT.

This rearrangement joins TRBV12-3 or TRBV12-4 to TRBJ1-5; D uncertain. The CDR3 is made up of 12 amino acids. The V and J ends lost 3 bases and 0 bases respectively, with 0 bases between them. The CDR3 nucleotides read TGTGCCAGCAGTTTTAGCAATCAGCCCCAGCATTTT. It yields the protein CASSFSNQPQHF.

The chain links TRBV7-8 to TRBJ1-5, with D uncertain. Germline V lookup: CDR1 SGHVS, CDR2 FQNEAQ. This CDR3 comprises 14 residues. The germline V and J ends were trimmed by 3 bases and 0 bases, with 6 bases remaining between them. The CDR3 nucleotides read TGTGCCAGCAGCTTGGGCGATAGCAATCAGCCCCAGCATTTT. As protein: CASSLGDSNQPQHF.

V usage is TRBV7-9 and J usage is TRBJ2-3, with 10 bases identical to TRBD2. The trim removed 1 base at V and 4 bases at J, leaving 8 bases unmatched. CDR3 length: 17 residues. Germline V gene lookup returns CDR1 SEHNR and CDR2 FQNEAQ (reference sequence). CDR3 sequence (DNA): TGTGCCAGCAGCTTAGTAATTGGGACTAGCGAACCAGATACGCAGTATTTT. Amino acid sequence: CASSLVIGTSEPDTQYF. The full variable domain, its missing parts supplied by reference TRBV7-9 and TRBJ2-3, is DTGVSQNPRHKITKRGQNVTFRCDPISEHNRLYWYRQTLGQGPEFLTYFQNEAQLEKSRLLSDRFSAERPKGSFSTLEIQRTEQGDSAMYLCASSLVIGTSEPDTQYFGPGTRLTVL.

The chain uses TRBV6-5 and TRBJ2-5; D tentatively reads TRBD1 or TRBD2 (6 bases each). V lost 3 bases and J lost 5, with 13 bases in between. The CDR3 is made up of 14 amino acids. The germline CDR1 and CDR2 sequences are MNHEY and SVGAGI. The CDR3 loop is CASSYRGPRETQYF. The CDR3 bases are TGTGCCAGCAGTTATCGGGGGCCGCGGGAGACCCAGTACTTC.

This clonotype has more than one count but fewer than ten. V usage is TRBV7-8 and J usage is TRBJ1-5, with unresolved D. V was clipped by 1 base and J by 6 bases, with 13 bases between them. The CDR3 totals 15 residues. The germline V gene encodes CDR1 SGHVS and CDR2 FQNEAQ. The CDR3 bases are TGTGCCAGCAGCTTAGAGCCGGTGGCGGGTCAGCCCCAGCATTTT. Protein: CASSLEPVAGQPQHF.

This rearrangement joins TRBV5-1 to TRBJ1-1, with TRBD1 as a possible D gene (6 bases). Trimming left V 0 bases short and J 1 base short, with 10 bases between. The CDR3 covers 15 residues. Germline lookup yields CDR1 SGHRS and CDR2 YFSETQ. The CDR3 DNA is TGCGCCAGCAGCTTGGGGGGGGCGAGGAACACTGAAGCTTTCTTT. Translating it yields CASSLGGARNTEAFF.

The chain is built from TRBV24-1 and TRBJ1-1; D unclear. CDR1 is KGHDR and CDR2 is SFDVKD in the germline V gene. This CDR3 region has 11 residues. With 12 bases removed from V and 7 bases from J, the gap between germline ends came to 14 bases. The CDR3 loop is CAPKGGREAFF. CDR3 nucleotide sequence: TGTGCCCCGAAAGGAGGACGTGAAGCTTTCTTT.

J is TRBJ2-7 and V is TRBV5-5; D is undetermined. There are 14 residues in the CDR3. Trimming pared 4 bases from V and 3 bases from J, leaving 14 bases between. Germline V gene sequence: CDR1 SGHKS, CDR2 YYEKEE (reference sequence). The CDR3 DNA sequence: TGTGCCAGCAGCCCGCGACGGACGGACTACGAGCAGTACTTC. Protein sequence: CASSPRRTDYEQYF.